The 15 T cell receptor beta chains below all came from one sample that was sequenced in a study of somatic mutations in cytotoxic T cells in rheumatoid arthritis. Using immunoSEQ multiplex PCR, the repertoire was profiled, and TCRdb retains in-frame clones only, with some absent. Among tens of thousands of clones listed, approximately 86% were seen once. Material: CD8+ T cells sorted from blood. The origin of the receptors is an adult with rheumatoid arthritis.

This chain joins TRBV30 and TRBJ2-3; TRBD2 might be the D (5 bases). Germline values: CDR1 GTSNPN, CDR2 SVGIG (reference sequence). The CDR3 loop spans 12 amino acids. Deletions cut 7 bases from V and 6 bases from J, with 14 bases between. The CDR3 protein is CASRSDFDTQYF. Written as DNA, the CDR3 is TGTGCCTCCAGGTCGGACTTCGATACGCAGTATTTT.

This chain connects TRBV5-5 to TRBJ2-5; tentative D call: TRBD2 (6 bases). Germline CDR1 reads SGHKS; CDR2 reads YYEKEE (reference sequence). This CDR3 is 16 amino acids long. V lost 4 bases and J lost 5, with 21 bases in between. CDR3 nucleotides: TGTGCCAGCAGCGTCCGTGGCGGGATCGTTGAGGAGACCCAGTACTTC. This translates into CASSVRGGIVEETQYF.

The chain uses TRBV14 and TRBJ2-3, with D uncertain. V was shortened by 3 bases and J by 1 base, with 14 bases between the two germline ends. The CDR3 has 16 amino acids. CDR1 and CDR2 (germline): SGHDN, FVKESK. The CDR3 bases are TGTGCCAGCAGCCATGCGCTCCCAGACGGCACAGATACGCAGTATTTT. It specifies CASSHALPDGTDTQYF.

This clone has just a few counts. The chain is built from TRBV13 and TRBJ2-1; 7 nucleotides agree with TRBD2. Trimming at V came to 7 bases and at J to 0 bases, leaving 9 bases not matched to a gene. The germline gives CDR1 PRHDT, CDR2 FYEKMQ (reference sequence). The CDR3 totals 16 residues. This CDR3 reads CASTEELADSYNEQFF. The DNA for the CDR3 is TGTGCCAGCACGGAGGAGCTAGCGGACTCCTACAATGAGCAGTTCTTC.

The V call is TRBV19, the J call TRBJ2-1; possibly TRBD2 for D (6 bases). This CDR3 is built from 13 residues. Trimming took off 3 bases at V and 7 bases at J, with 10 bases between the two ends. The germline V gene has CDR1 LNHDA and CDR2 SQIVND (reference sequence). This CDR3 reads CASSIGGLNEQFF. The DNA of the CDR3 is TGTGCCAGTAGTATCGGAGGGTTGAATGAGCAGTTCTTC.

V gene TRBV19 combines with J gene TRBJ2-7; 7 nucleotides align to TRBD1. Germline V gene data show CDR1 as LNHDA and CDR2 as SQIVND (reference sequence). This CDR3 spans 14 amino acids. J lost 0 bases, V lost 3 bases, and 2 bases had no gene match. CDR3 DNA: TGTGCCAGTAGTATGACAGGGAGCTCCTACGAGCAGTACTTC. Translating gives CASSMTGSSYEQYF.

The V gene is TRBV6-1, the J gene TRBJ2-3, with D perhaps given as TRBD1 or TRBD2 (6 bases each). In germline, CDR1 is MNHNS, CDR2 SASEGT. CDR3 length equals 16 residues. V shed 1 base and J shed 3 bases, with 14 bases lying between them. CDR3: CASSEEVGGATDTQYF. The CDR3 DNA reads as TGTGCCAGCAGTGAAGAGGTGGGGGGCGCGACAGATACGCAGTATTTT.

The chain carries TRBV19 and TRBJ1-1; weak D call: TRBD1 (6 bases). CDR1 LNHDA and CDR2 SQIVND come from the germline V gene (reference sequence). The CDR3 consists of 18 residues. The germline V and J ends were trimmed by 5 bases and 0 bases, with 22 bases remaining between them. CDR3 sequence: CASSWSGGQEKMNTEAFF. CDR3 DNA: TGTGCCAGTAGTTGGTCGGGGGGGCAGGAAAAAATGAACACTGAAGCTTTCTTT.

The V and J genes are TRBV7-8 and TRBJ1-1, with D possibly TRBD1 on 6 matching bases. The ends were cut back, 3 bases at V and 3 bases at J, with 17 bases in the middle. The germline V gene has CDR1 SGHVS and CDR2 FQNEAQ. The CDR3 covers 16 residues. CDR3 DNA sequence: TGTGCCAGCAGCTTCCGCCCACTGACAGGTCACACTGAAGCTTTCTTT. It yields the protein CASSFRPLTGHTEAFF.

The chain is built from TRBV2 and TRBJ2-7; 9 bases match TRBD1. Germline V gene sequence: CDR1 SNHLY, CDR2 FYNNEI. This CDR3 contains 15 residues. V was pared by 4 bases and J by 1 base, with 5 bases of the junction left unmatched. DNA of the CDR3: TGTGCCAGCAGTGTATGGGGACAGGGTTCCTACGAGCAGTACTTC. Residues: CASSVWGQGSYEQYF.

This sequence joins TRBV11-1 and TRBJ2-1; TRBD2 aligns across 8 bases. This CDR3 comprises 15 residues. V shed 2 bases, J shed 7 bases, and the junction held 7 bases outside the gene matches. From germline, CDR1 is SGHAT and CDR2 FQDESV (reference sequence). CDR3 DNA: TGTGCCAGCAGCTTACCACCGGGACTAGAAAATGAGCAGTTCTTC. The encoded protein is CASSLPPGLENEQFF.

The CDR3 loop is CASSPLEQDTQYF. Here the CDR3 DNA reads TGTGCCAGCAGCCCCCTAGAGCAAGATACGCAGTATTTT. The V and J genes are TRBV9 and TRBJ2-3, with D unresolved. Germline loops: CDR1 SGDLS, CDR2 YYNGEE. The V end was cut by 4 bases, the J end by 5 bases, with 11 bases between. This CDR3 region has 13 residues. Together with reference TRBV9 and TRBJ2-3, the CDR3 gives the full variable domain: DSGVTQTPKHLITATGQRVTLRCSPRSGDLSVYWYQQSLDQGLQFLIQYYNGEERAKGNILERFSAQQFPDLHSELNLSSLELGDSALYFCASSPLEQDTQYFGPGTRLTVL.

The rearrangement links TRBV6-5 to TRBJ1-6; D possibly corresponds to TRBD1 (5 bases). The germline CDR1 and CDR2 sequences are MNHEY and SVGAGI. CDR3 length: 14 residues. Trimming pared 6 bases from V and 5 bases from J, leaving 11 bases between. In DNA form, the CDR3 reads TGTGCCAGCAGCGGGGGATTAAATAATTCACCCCTCCACTTT. It codes for CASSGGLNNSPLHF.

The chain uses TRBV9 and TRBJ2-1; the D gene is possibly TRBD2 (5 bases). The CDR3 length is 15 residues. CDR1 SGDLS and CDR2 YYNGEE come from the germline V gene. Trimming removed 2 bases at V and 0 bases at J, with 9 bases between. In nucleotides, the CDR3 is TGTGCCAGCAGCGTCCGGGGAGCCTCCTACAATGAGCAGTTCTTC. Protein sequence: CASSVRGASYNEQFF.

The chain recombines TRBV4-1 with TRBJ2-1; TRBD1 might be the D (8 bases). Trimming cost V 2 bases and J 0 bases, with 26 bases left between them. This CDR3 is 21 amino acids long. The V gene's germline CDR1 is MGHRA and CDR2 YSYEKL. CDR3 region: CASSQITGGDLVRDSYNEQFF. The CDR3 DNA reads TGCGCCAGCAGCCAAATTACAGGGGGGGACCTAGTACGGGACTCCTACAATGAGCAGTTCTTC.